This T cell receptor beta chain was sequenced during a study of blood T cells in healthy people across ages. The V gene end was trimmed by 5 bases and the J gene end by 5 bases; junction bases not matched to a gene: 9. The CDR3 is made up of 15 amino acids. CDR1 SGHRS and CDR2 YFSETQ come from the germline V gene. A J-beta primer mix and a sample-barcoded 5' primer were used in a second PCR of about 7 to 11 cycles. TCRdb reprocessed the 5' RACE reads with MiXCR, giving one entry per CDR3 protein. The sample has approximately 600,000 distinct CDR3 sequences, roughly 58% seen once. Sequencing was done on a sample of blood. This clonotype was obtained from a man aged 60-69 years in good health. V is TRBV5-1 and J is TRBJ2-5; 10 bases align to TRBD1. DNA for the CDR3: TGCGCCAGCAGTCTTGACAGGGGGCCTCCGGAGACCCAGTACTTC. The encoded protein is CASSLDRGPPETQYF.